This T cell receptor beta chain was observed in a study of beta chain features in type 1 diabetes. The table lists this clone with a few counts. The germline V gene has CDR1 SQVTM and CDR2 ANQGSEA. Unmatched junction bases numbered 10, after V lost 1 base and J lost 4 bases. This CDR3 contains 16 residues. Every bit of the isolated RNA underwent reverse transcription, so sequencing read expressed TCRB transcripts. Clones were read by immunoSEQ multiplex PCR, and TCRdb kept only the in-frame ones, dropping some. The data hold 110,000 to 150,000 clones, with 9% to 10% observed a single time. The J gene is TRBJ2-3, the V gene TRBV29-1; 8 nucleotides line up with TRBD2. The origin of this receptor is a woman aged 35 to 49 in good health. The source material was central memory CD4+ T cells from blood. The CDR3 DNA follows: TGCAGCGTTGAAGTCGGTGGCGGGGGGCCAGCAGATACGCAGTATTTT. It translates to CSVEVGGGGPADTQYF.